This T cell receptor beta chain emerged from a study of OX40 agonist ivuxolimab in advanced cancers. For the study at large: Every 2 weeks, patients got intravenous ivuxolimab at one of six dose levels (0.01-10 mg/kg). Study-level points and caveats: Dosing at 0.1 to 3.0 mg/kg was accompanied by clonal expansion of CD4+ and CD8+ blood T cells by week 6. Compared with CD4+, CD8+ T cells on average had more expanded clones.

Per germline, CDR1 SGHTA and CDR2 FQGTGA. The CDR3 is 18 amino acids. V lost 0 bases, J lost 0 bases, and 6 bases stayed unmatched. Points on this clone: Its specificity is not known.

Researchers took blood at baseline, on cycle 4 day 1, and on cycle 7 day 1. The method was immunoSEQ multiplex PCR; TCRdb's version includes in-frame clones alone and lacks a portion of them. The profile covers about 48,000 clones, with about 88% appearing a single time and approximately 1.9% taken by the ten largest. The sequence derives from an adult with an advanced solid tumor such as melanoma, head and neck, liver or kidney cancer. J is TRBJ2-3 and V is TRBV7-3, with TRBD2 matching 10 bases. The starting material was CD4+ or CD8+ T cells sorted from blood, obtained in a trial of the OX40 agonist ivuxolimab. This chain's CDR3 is CASSLTGGTSASTDTQYF. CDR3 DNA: TGTGCCAGCAGCTTAACAGGAGGGACTAGCGCTAGCACAGATACGCAGTATTTT.